This T cell receptor (beta chain) is drawn from a study of T cells in Graves' hyperthyroidism and ophthalmopathy. Study-wide points: Model-based prediction identified ophthalmopathy a median around seven months prior to its onset.

RNA transcripts gave rise to amplified TCR beta CDR3 regions. HTBI primers drove first-round RT-PCR of the TCR CDR3. One entry per CDR3 protein results from TCRdb running MiXCR on the multiplex PCR reads. Among a few hundred thousand distinct CDR3 sequences listed, over 12% were seen once. The germline CDR1 and CDR2 sequences are LGHDT and YNNKEL (reference sequence). The CDR3 is 14 residues long. This clonotype was seen just once. Its antigen is as yet unknown. Given a much more abundant clone one base away, this may be a read error. The gene calls are TRBV3-1 and TRBJ1-3, with a weak D call TRBD1 (6 bases). This receptor was taken from an older woman with Graves' ophthalmopathy. The sample taken for sequencing was blood. The CDR3 protein is CAGSQGGSGNTIYF. In nucleotides, the CDR3 is TGTGCCGGCAGCCAAGGGGGTTCTGGAAACACCATATATTTT.